The 8 T cell receptor beta chains below all came from one sample that was sequenced in a study of blood T cell repertoires in COVID-19. The method was immunoSEQ multiplex PCR; TCRdb's version includes in-frame clones alone and lacks a portion of them. The table has roughly 70,000 clones, around 75% seen once. Sequenced input: peripheral blood. The source is a man aged 65-85 years with acute or convalescent COVID-19.

The rearrangement joins TRBV15 to TRBJ2-1, with 11 bases lining up with TRBD2. The CDR3 sequence is 15 residues long. The germline V gene encodes CDR1 LNHNV and CDR2 YYDKDF (reference sequence). Losses at the gene ends were 1 base for V and 10 bases for J; bases not matched to a gene: 6. This CDR3 reads CATSRVLAGGGEQFF. CDR3 bases: TGTGCCACCAGCAGAGTCCTAGCGGGAGGTGGAGAGCAGTTCTTC. Full variable domain (outside the CDR3, taken from reference TRBV15 and TRBJ2-1): DAMVIQNPRYQVTQFGKPVTLSCSQTLNHNVMYWYQQKSSQAPKLLFHYYDKDFNNEADTPDNFQSRRPNTSFCFLDIRSPGLGDTAMYLCATSRVLAGGGEQFFGPGTRLTVL.

J is TRBJ1-1 and V is TRBV7-3; 7 nucleotides line up with TRBD1. The CDR3 spans 15 residues. The trim removed 3 bases at V and 0 bases at J, leaving 4 bases unmatched. CDR1 is SGHTA, CDR2 FQGTGA, per germline. CDR3 amino acids: CASSLAGGMNTEAFF. In nucleotides, the CDR3 is TGTGCCAGCAGCTTGGCAGGGGGTATGAACACTGAAGCTTTCTTT. The variable domain in full, with the rest retrieved from reference TRBV7-3 and TRBJ1-1, is GAGVSQTPSNKVTEKGKYVELRCDPISGHTALYWYRQSLGQGPEFLIYFQGTGAADDSGLPNDRFFAVRPEGSVSTLKIQRTERGDSAVYLCASSLAGGMNTEAFFGQGTRLTVV.

This clone has a count of ten or more. The rearrangement uses TRBV2 and TRBJ2-5; D is possibly TRBD2 (6 bases). Between the trimmed V and J ends, which lost 9 bases and 3 bases, there was a span of 14 bases. The CDR3 is 13 residues long. Per the germline V gene, CDR1 is SNHLY and CDR2 is FYNNEI. The CDR3 DNA reads as TGTGCCAGTTCGTGGGGGGAGGAAGAGACCCAGTACTTC. Translated, it gives CASSWGEEETQYF.

The rearrangement joins TRBV15 to TRBJ1-1, with 7 bases matching TRBD1. CDR1 and CDR2 from the germline V gene are LNHNV and YYDKDF (reference sequence). V dropped 3 bases and J dropped 7; count of bases not matched to a gene: 8. The CDR3 runs 14 residues. The CDR3 sequence: CATSRGQSRHEAFF. The CDR3 DNA reads as TGTGCCACCAGCAGGGGACAGAGCCGCCATGAAGCTTTCTTT.

This clone was detected a few times. The same CDR3 can be traced to other DNA sequences in this sample. The J gene is TRBJ2-7, the V gene TRBV2; D perhaps matches TRBD2 (6 bases). Trimming removed 5 bases from V and 3 bases from J, with 8 bases in between. Germline CDR1 and CDR2: SNHLY and FYNNEI. This CDR3 region has 12 residues. The DNA for the CDR3 is TGTGCCAGCAGTCCGGGACTCTACGAGCAGTACTTC. It translates to CASSPGLYEQYF. Full variable domain (outside the CDR3, taken from reference TRBV2 and TRBJ2-7): EPEVTQTPSHQVTQMGQEVILRCVPISNHLYFYWYRQILGQKVEFLVSFYNNEISEKSEIFDDQFSVERPDGSNFTLKIRSTKLEDSAMYFCASSPGLYEQYFGPGTRLTVT.

The V and J genes are TRBV6-1 and TRBJ1-5; 8 nucleotides line up with TRBD1. The junction had 8 bases not matched to a gene; V was cut back by 4 bases and J by 3 bases. Germline V CDR1 and CDR2: MNHNS, SASEGT. The CDR3 totals 16 residues. The CDR3 region has the DNA TGTGCCAGCAGTGCCTCAGGGGGCCTCCTCAATCAGCCCCAGCATTTT. Residues: CASSASGGLLNQPQHF.

V gene TRBV18 combines with J gene TRBJ2-4; TRBD2 might be the D (6 bases). Trimming took 0 bases from V and 8 from J, leaving 11 bases between them. This CDR3 is 14 amino acids long. Germline CDR1 and CDR2: KGHSH and LQKENI. The CDR3 DNA sequence: TGTGCCAGCTCACCACCGTCGACGGGGGACATTCAGTACTTC. Encoded protein: CASSPPSTGDIQYF.

This chain connects TRBV28 to TRBJ1-2, with D maybe TRBD1 (5 bases). Trimming removed 3 bases from V and 7 bases from J, with 12 bases in between. CDR1 is MDHEN and CDR2 is SYDVKM in the germline V gene. The CDR3 spans 13 residues. Here the CDR3 DNA reads TGTGCCAGCAGTTTGACAGAACGGCTTGGCTACACCTTC. Protein product: CASSLTERLGYTF.